This T cell receptor (beta chain) stems from a study of T cell responses to AZD1222 COVID-19 vaccine. Findings and caveats of the study: Of the AZD1222 recipients, only 5 or 6 were seropositive at baseline. Recipients of two AZD1222 doses showed rising Spike-specific TCR breadth and depth.

CDR1 and CDR2 (germline): LGHNA, YNFKEQ. V lost 4 bases, J lost 6 bases, and 12 bases stayed unmatched. This CDR3 has 16 residues. Comments on this clone: Its antigen is still unknown.

Sequenced by immunoSEQ multiplex PCR; TCRdb stores in-frame clones only, minus some. The profile shows hundreds of thousands of clones, 85% to 95% of them singletons. The V and J genes are TRBV4-2 and TRBJ2-1; 7 positions agree with TRBD2. The material sequenced was peripheral blood, taken 28 days after the second AZD1222 dose. This TCR derives from an adult who received the AZD1222 COVID-19 vaccine. CDR3: CASSPGRSGDSNEQFF. DNA for the CDR3: TGTGCCAGCAGCCCAGGGCGGAGCGGGGATTCCAATGAGCAGTTCTTC.